The T cell receptor (beta chain) under discussion was sequenced for a study of blood T cells in healthy people across ages. A J-beta primer mix and a sample-barcoded 5' primer were used in a second PCR of roughly 7 to 12 cycles. TCRdb reanalysed the 5' RACE reads using MiXCR and keeps one entry per CDR3 protein. There are approximately 700,000 distinct CDR3 sequences in the sample; about 32% occur only once, and 15% lies in the top ten. Findings and limits, study-wide: Diversity estimated from one million T cells was considered an underestimate.

A minimum of 6 million PBMCs was isolated per sample. This clonotype was seen many times. Its antigen is still unknown. Trimming took off 2 bases at V and 2 bases at J, with 14 bases between the two ends. The CDR3 runs to 16 residues. Per germline, CDR1 SGHTA and CDR2 FQGNSA. This receptor was obtained from a woman aged 80 or over in good health. The chain couples TRBV7-2 to TRBJ2-3; tentative D call: TRBD2 (6 bases). Sequencing was done on a sample of blood. CDR3 coding DNA: TGTGCCAGCAGCTTAAGTGGCGGGGCAAACACAGATACGCAGTATTTT. This sequence encodes CASSLSGGANTDTQYF.